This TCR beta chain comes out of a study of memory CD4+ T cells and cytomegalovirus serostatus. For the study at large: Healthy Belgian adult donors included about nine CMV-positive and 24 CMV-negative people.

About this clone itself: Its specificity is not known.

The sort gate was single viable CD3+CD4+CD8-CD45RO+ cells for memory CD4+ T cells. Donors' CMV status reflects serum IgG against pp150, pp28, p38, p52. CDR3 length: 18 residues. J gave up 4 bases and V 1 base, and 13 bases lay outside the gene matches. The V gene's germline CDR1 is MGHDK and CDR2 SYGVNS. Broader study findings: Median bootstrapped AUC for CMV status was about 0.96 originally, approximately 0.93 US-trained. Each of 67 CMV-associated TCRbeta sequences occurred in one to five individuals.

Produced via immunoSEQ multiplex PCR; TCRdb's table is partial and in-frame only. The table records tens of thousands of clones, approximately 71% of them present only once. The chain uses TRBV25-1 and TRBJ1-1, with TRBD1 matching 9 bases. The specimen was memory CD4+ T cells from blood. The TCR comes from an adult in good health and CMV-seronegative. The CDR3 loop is CASSELSGTGSGPTEAFF. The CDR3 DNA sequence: TGTGCCAGCAGTGAATTATCGGGGACAGGGTCGGGCCCCACTGAAGCTTTCTTT.